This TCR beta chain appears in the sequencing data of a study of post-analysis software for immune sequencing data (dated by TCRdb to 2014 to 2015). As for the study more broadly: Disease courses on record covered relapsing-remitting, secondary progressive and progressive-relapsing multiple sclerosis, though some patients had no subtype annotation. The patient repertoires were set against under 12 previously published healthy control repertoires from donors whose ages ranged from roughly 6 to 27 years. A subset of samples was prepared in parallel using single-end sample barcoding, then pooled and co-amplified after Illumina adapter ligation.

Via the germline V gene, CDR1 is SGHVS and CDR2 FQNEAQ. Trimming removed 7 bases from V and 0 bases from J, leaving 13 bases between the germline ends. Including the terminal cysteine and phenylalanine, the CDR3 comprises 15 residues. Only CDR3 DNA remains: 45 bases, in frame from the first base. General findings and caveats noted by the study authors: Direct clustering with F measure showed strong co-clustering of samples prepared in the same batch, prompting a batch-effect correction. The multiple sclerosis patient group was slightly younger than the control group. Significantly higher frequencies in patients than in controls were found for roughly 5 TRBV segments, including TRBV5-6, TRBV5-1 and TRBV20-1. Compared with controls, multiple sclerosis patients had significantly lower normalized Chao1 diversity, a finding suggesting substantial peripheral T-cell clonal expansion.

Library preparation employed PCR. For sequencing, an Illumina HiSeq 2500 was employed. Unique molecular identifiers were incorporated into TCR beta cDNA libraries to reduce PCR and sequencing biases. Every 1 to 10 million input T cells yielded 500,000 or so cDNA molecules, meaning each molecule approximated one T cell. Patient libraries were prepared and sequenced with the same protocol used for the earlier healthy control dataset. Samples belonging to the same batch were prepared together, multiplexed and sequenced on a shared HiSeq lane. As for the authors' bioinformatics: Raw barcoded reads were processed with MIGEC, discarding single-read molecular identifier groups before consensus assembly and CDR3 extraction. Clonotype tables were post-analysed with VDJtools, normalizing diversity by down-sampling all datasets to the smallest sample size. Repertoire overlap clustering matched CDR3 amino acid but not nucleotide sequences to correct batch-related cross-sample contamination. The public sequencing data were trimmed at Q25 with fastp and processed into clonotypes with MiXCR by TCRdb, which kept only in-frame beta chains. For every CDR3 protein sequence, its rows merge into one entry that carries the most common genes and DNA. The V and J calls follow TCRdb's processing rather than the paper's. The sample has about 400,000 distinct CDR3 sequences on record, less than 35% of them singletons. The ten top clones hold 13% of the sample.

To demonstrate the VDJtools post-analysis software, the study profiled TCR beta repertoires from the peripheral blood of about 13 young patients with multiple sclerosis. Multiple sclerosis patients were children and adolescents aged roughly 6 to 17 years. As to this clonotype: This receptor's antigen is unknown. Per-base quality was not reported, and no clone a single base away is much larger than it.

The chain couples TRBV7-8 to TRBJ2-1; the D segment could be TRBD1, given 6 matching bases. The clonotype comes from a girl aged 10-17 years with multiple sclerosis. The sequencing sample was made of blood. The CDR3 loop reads CASTTRGGSYNEQFF. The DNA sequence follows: TGTGCCAGCACCACCAGGGGTGGCTCCTACAATGAGCAGTTCTTC. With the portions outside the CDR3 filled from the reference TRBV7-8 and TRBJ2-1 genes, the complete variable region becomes GAGVSQSPRYKVAKRGQDVALRCDPISGHVSLFWYQQALGQGPEFLTYFQNEAQLDKSGLPSDRFFAERPEGSVSTLKIQRTQQEDSAVYLCASTTRGGSYNEQFFGPGTRLTVL.